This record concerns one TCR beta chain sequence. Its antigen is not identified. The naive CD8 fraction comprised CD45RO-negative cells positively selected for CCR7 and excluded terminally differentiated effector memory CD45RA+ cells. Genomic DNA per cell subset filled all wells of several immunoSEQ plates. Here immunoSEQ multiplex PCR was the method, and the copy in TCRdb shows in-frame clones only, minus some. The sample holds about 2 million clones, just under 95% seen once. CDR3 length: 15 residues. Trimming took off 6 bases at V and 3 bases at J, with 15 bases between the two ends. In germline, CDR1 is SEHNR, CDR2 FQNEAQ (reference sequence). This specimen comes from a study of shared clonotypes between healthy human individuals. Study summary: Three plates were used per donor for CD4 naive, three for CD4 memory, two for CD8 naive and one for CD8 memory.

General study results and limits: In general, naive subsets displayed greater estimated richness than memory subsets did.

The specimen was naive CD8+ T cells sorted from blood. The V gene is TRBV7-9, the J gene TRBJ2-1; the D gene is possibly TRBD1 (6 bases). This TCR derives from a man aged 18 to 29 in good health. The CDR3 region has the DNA TGTGCCAGCAGTGGACAACCACAGGGCTACAATGAGCAGTTCTTC. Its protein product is CASSGQPQGYNEQFF. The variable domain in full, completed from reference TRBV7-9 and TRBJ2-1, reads DTGVSQNPRHKITKRGQNVTFRCDPISEHNRLYWYRQTLGQGPEFLTYFQNEAQLEKSRLLSDRFSAERPKGSFSTLEIQRTEQGDSAMYLCASSGQPQGYNEQFFGPGTRLTVL.